The 13 T cell receptor beta chains given below trace back to one sample, sequenced in a study of CD8 T cells in ankylosing spondylitis. These receptors' targets are unknown. Each CDR3 protein is one row after TCRdb ran MiXCR on the 5' RACE reads. There are fewer than 550,000 distinct CDR3 sequences in the sample; approximately 5.3% occur only once, and around 3.5% lies in the top ten. Study-level points and caveats: Apparently characteristic of ankylosing spondylitis blood was a TCR beta motif (about 8 highly homologous variants).

Material: blood, either unsorted or a sorted T cell fraction (not recorded which). The receptors originated from a male donor with ankylosing spondylitis.

This clonotype was seen many times. The gene calls are TRBV28 and TRBJ1-1, with D perhaps TRBD1 (5 bases). Trimming stripped 9 bases from V and 1 base from J, with 9 bases between. Looked up from germline, CDR1 is MDHEN and CDR2 is SYDVKM. The length of the CDR3 is 12 residues. CDR3 DNA: TGTGCCAGTCGACAGCCGAACACTGAAGCTTTCTTT. Translating gives CASRQPNTEAFF. Full variable domain (remainder filled in from reference TRBV28 and TRBJ1-1): DVKVTQSSRYLVKRTGEKVFLECVQDMDHENMFWYRQDPGLGLRLIYFSYDVKMKEKGDIPEGYSVSREKKERFSLILESASTNQTSMYLCASRQPNTEAFFGQGTRLTVV.

This clonotype has ten or more counts. This chain joins TRBV7-9 and TRBJ1-6, with D possibly matching TRBD1 (6 bases). There are 15 residues in the CDR3. Germline values: CDR1 SEHNR, CDR2 FQNEAQ (reference sequence). V was pared by 1 base and J by 8 bases, with 12 bases between. The CDR3 protein is CASSLDARGDSPLHF. The DNA of the CDR3 is TGTGCCAGCAGCTTAGACGCCAGGGGCGATTCACCCCTCCACTTT.

In its sample, this clonotype was seen many times. The chain couples TRBV6-2 or TRBV6-3 to TRBJ1-6; D not resolved. The germline gives CDR1 MNHEY, CDR2 SVGEGT. The V and J ends lost 2 bases and 10 bases respectively, with 9 bases between them. The CDR3 is 13 amino acids. Here the CDR3 reads CASSYAWESPLHF. The CDR3 region has the DNA TGTGCCAGCAGTTACGCGTGGGAATCACCCCTCCACTTT.

This clonotype was seen repeatedly, ten times or more. V and J are TRBV6-1 and TRBJ2-1; D not resolved. The CDR3 has 15 amino acids. V was clipped by 5 bases and J by 8 bases, with 19 bases between them. Germline CDR1 reads MNHNS; CDR2 reads SASEGT. CDR3 protein: CASSILPLLGDEQFF. CDR3 nucleotide sequence: TGTGCCAGCAGTATCTTACCTCTCTTAGGCGATGAGCAGTTCTTC.

This clonotype was seen at least ten times. The chain uses TRBV20-1 and TRBJ1-2; D is ambiguous. Deletions cut 2 bases from V and 5 bases from J, with 9 bases between. The CDR3 is made up of 12 amino acids. Germline V CDR1 and CDR2: DFQATT, SNEGSKA (reference sequence). The CDR3 loop is CSARYSLYGYTF. The CDR3 nucleotides are TGCAGTGCTAGATACAGCCTGTATGGCTACACCTTC.

V gene TRBV6-2 or TRBV6-3 combines with J gene TRBJ1-5; D unclear. The CDR3 has 16 amino acids. Germline CDR1 is MNHEY and CDR2 is SVGEGT. The ends were cut back, 0 bases at V and 1 base at J, with 10 bases in the middle. CDR3 nucleotides: TGTGCCAGCAGTTACTCGTTGACATCAAGCAATCAGCCCCAGCATTTT. Translated, it gives CASSYSLTSSNQPQHF.

Many counts were recorded for this clonotype. V usage is TRBV6-5 and J usage is TRBJ2-7; D gene ambiguous. Germline V gene lookup returns CDR1 MNHEY and CDR2 SVGAGI. This CDR3 comprises 16 residues. Trimming cost V 0 bases and J 2 bases, with 14 bases left between them. CDR3 amino acids: CASSYSSGVLPYEQYF. The CDR3 nucleotides read TGTGCCAGCAGTTACTCGAGTGGGGTCCTACCCTACGAGCAGTACTTC.

This clonotype was picked up many times. The chain combines TRBV27 with TRBJ2-7, with 7 bases identical to TRBD1. The length of the CDR3 is 16 residues. Trimming cost V 3 bases and J 4 bases; bases outside gene matches: 12. Germline V gene data show CDR1 as MNHEY and CDR2 as SMNVEV (reference sequence). The CDR3 nucleotides are TGTGCCAGCAGTTTTGGGACCGGGACAGCAGTGTACGAGCAGTACTTC. Protein sequence: CASSFGTGTAVYEQYF.

This clonotype was seen at least ten times. The DNA of the CDR3 is TGCGCCAGCAGCTTGGATCCTGGCGGCCAGCCCCAGCATTTT. Encoded protein: CASSLDPGGQPQHF. V gene TRBV5-1 combines with J gene TRBJ1-5; no clear D. V gave up 0 bases and J gave up 7 bases, with 11 bases separating them. The CDR3 sequence is 14 residues long. Germline lookup yields CDR1 SGHRS and CDR2 YFSETQ.

As to this clonotype: This may stem from a read error, because a much larger clone lies one nucleotide away. The J gene is TRBJ2-1, the V gene TRBV7-9; TRBD2 matches at 9 bases. Germline lookup yields CDR1 SEHNR and CDR2 FQNEAQ (reference sequence). The length of the CDR3 is 17 residues. The chain's CDR3 is CGSSLQKSGRIYNEQFF. The CDR3 DNA follows: TGTGGCAGCAGCCTCCAAAAAAGCGGGAGGATCTACAATGAGCAGTTCTTC. Full variable domain (rest looked up from reference TRBV7-9 and TRBJ2-1): DTGVSQNPRHKITKRGQNVTFRCDPISEHNRLYWYRQTLGQGPEFLTYFQNEAQLEKSRLLSDRFSAERPKGSFSTLEIQRTEQGDSAMYLCGSSLQKSGRIYNEQFFGPGTRLTVL.

This clonotype was seen ten or more times. The gene calls are TRBV20-1 and TRBJ1-5; maybe TRBD1 (6 bases). The CDR3 has 12 amino acids. Trimming pared 4 bases from V and 7 bases from J, leaving 11 bases between. Germline values: CDR1 DFQATT, CDR2 SNEGSKA (reference sequence). CDR3 coding DNA: TGCAGTGCTAACAGGGATCAGCAGCCCCAGCATTTT. Translation: CSANRDQQPQHF.

CDR3 sequence reads: CASSPDRGSSYTF. CDR3 bases: TGTGCCAGCAGTCCGGACAGGGGGTCTTCATACACCTTC. V gene TRBV7-9 combines with J gene TRBJ1-2; 10 nucleotides match TRBD1. The CDR3 length is 13 residues. J gave up 11 bases and V 6 bases, and 9 bases lay outside the gene matches. Germline V lookup: CDR1 SEHNR, CDR2 FQNEAQ (reference sequence). The variable domain in full, completed from reference TRBV7-9 and TRBJ1-2, reads DTGVSQNPRHKITKRGQNVTFRCDPISEHNRLYWYRQTLGQGPEFLTYFQNEAQLEKSRLLSDRFSAERPKGSFSTLEIQRTEQGDSAMYLCASSPDRGSSYTFGSGTRLTVV.

This clonotype was recorded many times. The J gene is TRBJ2-7, the V gene TRBV4-1; a possible D gene is TRBD2 (5 bases). The CDR3 totals 13 residues. The ends were cut back, 1 base at V and 5 bases at J, with 9 bases in the middle. Germline assignment: CDR1 MGHRA and CDR2 YSYEKL. The CDR3 reads CASSQGTRDEQYF. CDR3 in DNA: TGCGCCAGCAGCCAAGGGACTCGGGACGAGCAGTACTTC.